This T cell receptor (beta chain) is drawn from a study of control samples from healthy donors and cancer patients. Using immunoSEQ multiplex PCR, the repertoire was profiled, and TCRdb retains in-frame clones only, with some absent. The data show approximately 170,000 clones, with just over 90% seen just once and over 4% held by the top ten. The germline V and J ends were trimmed by 2 bases and 8 bases, with 9 bases remaining between them. In germline, CDR1 is GTSNPN, CDR2 SVGIG (reference sequence). This CDR3 has 11 amino acids. The rearrangement joins TRBV30 to TRBJ1-2; no definite D call. The source of this sequence is a woman aged 60-75 years in good health. Input material: blood. CDR3 sequence: CAWSPSAGYTF. CDR3 bases: TGTGCCTGGAGTCCGTCTGCAGGCTACACCTTC.